The next 32 T cell receptor beta chains were all read from a single sample in a study of blood T cells in healthy people across ages. Using a J-beta primer mix together with a sample-barcoded 5' primer, a second PCR was run for roughly 7 to 12 cycles. Each CDR3 protein is one row after TCRdb ran MiXCR on the 5' RACE reads. This table has 550,000 to 650,000 distinct CDR3 sequences, under 30% appearing once. Sequencing input: blood. The origin of the receptors is a woman aged 80 or over in good health.

The sample holds one count of this clonotype. This chain connects TRBV9 to TRBJ2-4; 12 bases are a match to TRBD2. The closer fit of TRBJ2-5 to the DNA end suggests the J call may be wrong. The CDR3 is 17 amino acids. Germline values: CDR1 SGDLS, CDR2 YYNGEE. The CDR3 coding sequence is TGTGCCAGCAGCGTAGGGCTAGCGGGGGGGACCGTGAAGACCCAGTACTTC. This translates into CASSVGLAGGTVKTQYF.

As regards this clonotype: The germline gene is not matched at one end of the junction; a read error may be the cause. This chain connects TRBV10-3 to TRBJ2-1; the match to TRBD2 covers 10 bases. Germline CDR1 reads ENHRY; CDR2 reads SYGVKD. The CDR3 covers 15 residues. The CDR3 here is CAISALAGTYDEQFF. For the CDR3, the DNA is TGTGCCATCAGTGCACTAGCGGGAACCTACGATGAGCAGTTCTTC.

This clonotype appeared many times. V is TRBV6-6 and J is TRBJ1-4; a possible D gene is TRBD1 (6 bases). Germline assignment: CDR1 MNHNY and CDR2 SVGAGI (reference sequence). V was trimmed by 7 bases and J by 10 bases, leaving 16 bases between them. This CDR3 contains 13 residues. This CDR3 is CASMGAVMGKLFF. CDR3 nucleotides: TGTGCCAGCATGGGGGCTGTCATGGGAAAACTGTTTTTT.

There are many counts of this clonotype. The CDR3 DNA reads TGTGCCAGCAGCCACTCTCGAGGCGCAACTAATGAAAAACTGTTTTTT. It codes for CASSHSRGATNEKLFF. The chain is built from TRBV7-2 and TRBJ1-4; no definite D call. The CDR3 runs to 16 residues. The V and J ends lost 5 bases and 0 bases respectively, with 13 bases between them. Germline lookup yields CDR1 SGHTA and CDR2 FQGNSA.

The chain has TRBV6-5 and TRBJ2-3, with TRBD1 identical over 9 bases. V lost 0 bases, J lost 4 bases, and 8 bases stayed unmatched. The CDR3 sequence is 17 residues long. Germline CDR1 is MNHEY and CDR2 is SVGAGI. DNA of the CDR3: TGTGCCAGCAGTTACTCTTACGGGACAGGGAAGCCAGATACGCAGTATTTT. Translation: CASSYSYGTGKPDTQYF.

Many counts were recorded for this clonotype. The chain carries TRBV12-3 or TRBV12-4 and TRBJ2-5, with TRBD2 matching 7 bases. This CDR3 has 14 amino acids. The trim removed 7 bases at V and 4 bases at J, leaving 9 bases unmatched. The CDR3 reads CASNLGRVGETQYF. CDR3 nucleotide sequence: TGTGCCAGCAACCTTGGGAGGGTGGGAGAGACCCAGTACTTC.

This clonotype was recorded at least ten times. V is TRBV15 and J is TRBJ2-5; 8 bases map to TRBD2. V gave up 1 base and J gave up 5 bases; unmatched junction bases: 6. CDR3 length: 15 amino acids. Looked up from germline, CDR1 is LNHNV and CDR2 is YYDKDF (reference sequence). The CDR3 region is CATSRVGTSGETQYF. The CDR3 DNA reads TGTGCCACCAGCAGAGTTGGGACTAGTGGGGAGACCCAGTACTTC.

In its sample, this clonotype was seen many times. The chain couples TRBV9 to TRBJ2-1; D remains unclear. CDR3 length: 14 amino acids. Trimming took 0 bases from V and 3 from J, leaving 7 bases between them. Germline assignment: CDR1 SGDLS and CDR2 YYNGEE. The CDR3, as DNA: TGTGCCAGCAGCGTAGTGAGTAGCTACAATGAGCAGTTCTTC. Translating it yields CASSVVSSYNEQFF.

This clonotype was recorded many times. This chain joins TRBV29-1 and TRBJ2-1; 7 bases are shared with TRBD2. The CDR3 loop spans 15 amino acids. J was trimmed by 4 bases and V by 0 bases; bases with no gene match: 6. Germline V gene data show CDR1 as SQVTM and CDR2 as ANQGSEA. The chain's CDR3 is CSVEDPRGVYNEQFF. Here the CDR3 DNA reads TGCAGCGTTGAAGATCCCCGGGGGGTATACAATGAGCAGTTCTTC.

This clonotype appeared a few times. This chain links TRBV7-2 with TRBJ1-1, with unresolved D. Germline CDR1 reads SGHTA; CDR2 reads FQGNSA. This CDR3 is 14 amino acids long. Trimming removed 2 bases from V and 4 bases from J, with 11 bases in between. The CDR3 sequence is CASSLMGGPTEAFF. For the CDR3, the DNA is TGTGCCAGCAGCTTAATGGGTGGGCCCACTGAAGCTTTCTTT.

This clonotype has a count of ten or more. The chain joins TRBV20-1 to TRBJ2-3; TRBD2 matches 10 bases. Germline CDR1 and CDR2: DFQATT and SNEGSKA (reference sequence). After removal of 1 base from V and 6 bases from J, the junction contained 13 bases not matched to a gene. This CDR3 is built from 17 residues. This CDR3 is CSARGFERGGRSDTQYF. Written as DNA, the CDR3 is TGCAGTGCTAGAGGATTCGAGCGGGGGGGTAGGAGCGATACGCAGTATTTT.

This chain connects TRBV12-3 or TRBV12-4 to TRBJ2-1; 10 bases match TRBD2. The DNA end favors TRBJ2-7, so the J call may be wrong. The CDR3 runs to 17 residues. CDR3 DNA: TGTGCCAGCAGTCCTCAAGCGGGGGGGCACTCCTGCAATGAGCAGTACTTC. Its translation: CASSPQAGGHSCNEQYF.

The sample holds a few counts of this clonotype. The rearrangement uses TRBV10-3 and TRBJ1-2; D gene unclear. The CDR3 runs 15 residues. The germline gives CDR1 ENHRY, CDR2 SYGVKD. Deletions cut 0 bases from V and 4 bases from J, with 12 bases between. Here the CDR3 DNA reads TGTGCCATCAGTGAGTCGGTTGGCGGCAGCTATGGCTACACCTTC. Its translation is CAISESVGGSYGYTF.

This clonotype was seen a handful of times. This sequence joins TRBV6-2 or TRBV6-3 and TRBJ1-1, with unresolved D. Germline CDR1 is MNHEY and CDR2 is SVGEGT. Trimming removed 2 bases at V and 3 bases at J, with 16 bases between. The CDR3 is 16 amino acids. The chain's CDR3 is CASSYQDGFADTEAFF. The CDR3 DNA sequence: TGTGCCAGCAGTTACCAGGACGGATTCGCGGACACTGAAGCTTTCTTT.

The CDR3 sequence is CASAWNEQFF. The DNA for the CDR3 is TGTGCCAGCGCATGGAATGAGCAGTTCTTC. The chain links TRBV18 to TRBJ2-1; no clear D gene. Germline V gene lookup returns CDR1 KGHSH and CDR2 LQKENI. This CDR3 comprises 10 residues. V lost 8 bases, J lost 7 bases, and 6 bases lay in between.

This chain joins TRBV28 and TRBJ1-5; possibly TRBD1 for D (5 bases). Germline V gives CDR1 MDHEN, CDR2 SYDVKM. V lost 2 bases, J lost 3 bases, and 17 bases lay in between. CDR3 size: 17 residues. The CDR3: CASSLRQGRVDNQPQHF. Written as DNA, the CDR3 is TGTGCCAGCAGTTTAAGGCAGGGCAGGGTAGACAATCAGCCCCAGCATTTT. The variable domain in full, with the rest retrieved from reference TRBV28 and TRBJ1-5, is DVKVTQSSRYLVKRTGEKVFLECVQDMDHENMFWYRQDPGLGLRLIYFSYDVKMKEKGDIPEGYSVSREKKERFSLILESASTNQTSMYLCASSLRQGRVDNQPQHFGDGTRLSIL.

With regard to this clonotype: It may be a read error: a sequence one base away is much more abundant. The genes are TRBV9 and TRBJ2-1; the D is unclear. CDR1 and CDR2 (germline): SGDLS, YYNGEE. The V end was cut by 0 bases, the J end by 8 bases, with 15 bases between. The CDR3 is 15 residues long. CDR3 DNA sequence: TGTGCCAGCAGCGTAGAGCCTACGAGGTGGGATGAGCAGTTCTTC. It translates to CASSVEPTRWDEQFF.

The chain uses TRBV12-3 or TRBV12-4 and TRBJ1-1; TRBD1 agrees at 10 bases. Unmatched junction bases numbered 3, after V lost 3 bases and J lost 5 bases. This CDR3 region has 14 residues. The CDR3 here is CASSFSGQGTEAFF. Here the CDR3 DNA reads TGTGCCAGCAGTTTTTCGGGACAGGGGACTGAAGCTTTCTTT.

The chain employs TRBV20-1 and TRBJ2-4; 7 nucleotides agree with TRBD2. TRBJ2-7 matches the DNA end more closely, so the J call is doubtful. Germline-derived CDR1 and CDR2 are DFQATT and SNEGSKA (reference sequence). The length of the CDR3 is 14 residues. CDR3 nucleotide sequence: TGCAGTGCTAGAGTAGCTGGGACTACGGGCGAGCAGTACTTC. Translating it yields CSARVAGTTGEQYF.

J is TRBJ1-5 and V is TRBV7-2; 8 bases fit TRBD1. V was pared by 0 bases and J by 7 bases, with 5 bases of the junction left unmatched. This CDR3 is 15 amino acids long. The germline gives CDR1 SGHTA, CDR2 FQGNSA. CDR3 protein: CASSLAGTGLQPQHF. Here the CDR3 DNA reads TGTGCCAGCAGCTTAGCCGGGACAGGATTACAGCCCCAGCATTTT. Using reference TRBV7-2 and TRBJ1-5 for the parts outside the CDR3, the full variable domain is GAGVSQSPSNKVTEKGKDVELRCDPISGHTALYWYRQSLGQGLEFLIYFQGNSAPDKSGLPSDRFSAERTGGSVSTLTIQRTQQEDSAVYLCASSLAGTGLQPQHFGDGTRLSIL.

This clonotype showed up just a few times. The V call is TRBV7-8, the J call TRBJ1-4; 8 bases line up with TRBD1. Germline lookup yields CDR1 SGHVS and CDR2 FQNEAQ. With V trimmed by 1 base and J by 7 bases, 2 bases remained unmatched. The CDR3 extends over 14 amino acids. The CDR3 loop reads CASSLEQGGEKLFF. CDR3 in DNA: TGTGCCAGCAGCTTAGAACAGGGGGGTGAAAAACTGTTTTTT.

This clonotype was counted ten times or more. This chain connects TRBV5-6 to TRBJ1-1, with 8 nucleotides matching TRBD1. Germline CDR1 is SGHDT and CDR2 is YYEEEE. With 4 bases clipped from V and 4 bases from J, the junction kept 9 bases outside the gene matches. The CDR3 spans 15 residues. The CDR3 loop reads CASSREFGQGTEAFF. In DNA form, the CDR3 reads TGTGCCAGCAGCCGCGAATTCGGACAGGGCACTGAAGCTTTCTTT.

This clonotype was seen a handful of times. Possible read error: a much larger clone is one base away. V usage is TRBV7-9 and J usage is TRBJ2-7; 7 bases line up with TRBD2. This CDR3 region has 14 residues. V lost 5 bases and J lost 7; bases outside the gene matches: 11. In germline, CDR1 is SEHNR, CDR2 FQNEAQ (reference sequence). The CDR3 loop reads CASSRTGTTNEQYF. CDR3 sequence (DNA): TGTGCCAGCAGCCGGACCGGGACTACCAATGAGCAGTACTTC.

Ten or more counts support this clonotype. The chain is built from TRBV7-6 and TRBJ2-5; 7 bases are shared with TRBD1. The CDR3 is made up of 15 amino acids. V dropped 1 base and J dropped 2; count of bases not matched to a gene: 4. Germline V gives CDR1 SGHVS, CDR2 FNYEAQ. The CDR3, as DNA: TGTGCCAGCAGCTTAGGGGCCAGGGGGCAAGAGACCCAGTACTTC. The encoded protein is CASSLGARGQETQYF.

A word on this clonotype: A read error may be the cause here, since a much bigger clone is one base away. This rearrangement joins TRBV5-1 to TRBJ2-5, with 7 positions matching TRBD1. The CDR3 loop spans 15 amino acids. Germline V gives CDR1 SGHRS, CDR2 YFSETQ. V shed 0 bases, J shed 11 bases, and the junction held 13 bases outside the gene matches. The CDR3 region is CASSLVQGPYNEQYF. The CDR3 bases are TGCGCCAGCAGCTTGGTACAGGGGCCGTACAATGAGCAGTACTTC.

This clonotype appeared many times. The chain combines TRBV5-1 with TRBJ1-4, with D possibly being TRBD1 (5 bases). CDR3 length: 14 residues. CDR1 and CDR2 (germline): SGHRS, YFSETQ. V dropped 2 bases and J dropped 6 bases, with 11 bases sitting between them. CDR3 protein: CASSFRQGDEKLFF. The CDR3 coding sequence is TGCGCCAGCAGCTTTCGGCAGGGTGATGAAAAACTGTTTTTT.

The sample holds a few counts of this clonotype. The chain combines TRBV28 with TRBJ2-7; possibly TRBD2 for D (6 bases). CDR1 and CDR2 (germline): MDHEN, SYDVKM. Trimming pared 6 bases from V and 3 bases from J, leaving 18 bases between. The CDR3 loop spans 15 amino acids. The CDR3 sequence is CASSTAGVGGYEQYF. The DNA of the CDR3 is TGTGCCAGCAGCACCGCTGGGGTGGGGGGCTACGAGCAGTACTTC.

The genes are TRBV9 and TRBJ1-4; D not certain. V dropped 4 bases and J dropped 12 bases, with 16 bases sitting between them. This CDR3 has 13 amino acids. Germline V gives CDR1 SGDLS, CDR2 YYNGEE. The CDR3 sequence is CASSQGRLSELFF. DNA of the CDR3: TGTGCCAGCAGCCAAGGACGGTTGTCGGAACTGTTTTTT.

The CDR3 reads CSVASGGNEQYF. As DNA, the CDR3 is TGCAGCGTTGCCAGCGGGGGCAATGAGCAGTACTTC. The chain employs TRBV29-1 and TRBJ2-7; 8 bases fit TRBD2. Germline values: CDR1 SQVTM, CDR2 ANQGSEA. CDR3 length equals 12 residues. Trimming cost V 4 bases and J 7 bases; bases outside gene matches: 6.

The chain uses TRBV6-2 or TRBV6-3 and TRBJ2-1, with 14 bases identical to TRBD2. The CDR3 runs 19 residues. J lost 1 base, V lost 6 bases, and 11 bases had no gene match. Germline lookup yields CDR1 MNHEY and CDR2 SVGEGT. The CDR3: CASSQPGLAGERSYNEQFF. In nucleotides, the CDR3 is TGTGCCAGCAGCCAACCGGGACTAGCGGGGGAGAGGTCCTACAATGAGCAGTTCTTC.

A few counts support this clonotype. It may be a read error: a sequence one base away is much more abundant. V gene TRBV28 combines with J gene TRBJ2-7; D may be TRBD1 or TRBD2 (6 bases each). The germline V and J ends were trimmed by 5 bases and 7 bases, with 24 bases remaining between them. The CDR3 sequence is 16 residues long. Germline CDR1 MDHEN, CDR2 SYDVKM. CDR3 region: CASSPWGAEKVNEQYF. For the CDR3, the DNA is TGTGCCAGCAGTCCCTGGGGGGCAGAAAAAGTAAATGAGCAGTACTTC.

On this clonotype: A much more abundant neighbour one base away suggests this may be a read error. The J gene is TRBJ2-1, the V gene TRBV7-2, with TRBD1 matching 10 bases. CDR3 length equals 14 residues. J was trimmed by 13 bases and V by 5 bases; bases with no gene match: 11. Germline CDR1 SGHTA, CDR2 FQGNSA. This chain's CDR3 is CASSPTGGKETQFF. For the CDR3, the DNA is TGTGCCAGCAGCCCGACAGGGGGCAAAGAGACCCAGTTCTTC.